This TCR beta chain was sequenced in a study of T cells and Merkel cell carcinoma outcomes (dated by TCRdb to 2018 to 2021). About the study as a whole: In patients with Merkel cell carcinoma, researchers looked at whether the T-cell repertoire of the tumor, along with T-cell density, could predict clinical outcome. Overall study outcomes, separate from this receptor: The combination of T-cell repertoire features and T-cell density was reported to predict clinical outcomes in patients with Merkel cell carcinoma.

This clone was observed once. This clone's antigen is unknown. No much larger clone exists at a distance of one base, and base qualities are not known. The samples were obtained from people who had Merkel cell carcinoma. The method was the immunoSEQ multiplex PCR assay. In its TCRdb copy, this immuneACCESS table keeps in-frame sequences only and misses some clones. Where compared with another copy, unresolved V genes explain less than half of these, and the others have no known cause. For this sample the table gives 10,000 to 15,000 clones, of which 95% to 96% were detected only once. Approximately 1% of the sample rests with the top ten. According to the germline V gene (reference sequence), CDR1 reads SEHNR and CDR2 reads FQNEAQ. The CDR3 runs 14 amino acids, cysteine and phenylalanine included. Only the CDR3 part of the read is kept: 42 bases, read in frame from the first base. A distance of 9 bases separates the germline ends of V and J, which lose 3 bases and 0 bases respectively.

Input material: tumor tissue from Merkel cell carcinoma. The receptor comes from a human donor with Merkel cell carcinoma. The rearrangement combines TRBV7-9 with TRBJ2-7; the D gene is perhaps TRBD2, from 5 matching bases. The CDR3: CASSFFGSSYEQYF. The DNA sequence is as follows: TGTGCCAGCAGCTTCTTTGGGAGCTCCTACGAGCAGTACTTC.